A single T cell receptor beta chain is shown here with its context. Per the germline V gene, CDR1 is SEHNR and CDR2 is FQNEAQ (reference sequence). The V gene end was trimmed by 5 bases and the J gene end by 4 bases; junction bases not matched to a gene: 6. The CDR3 sequence is 14 residues long. The sample belongs to a study of blood T cells in healthy people across ages. Alongside a J-beta primer mix, a sample-barcoded 5' primer served in a second PCR lasting 7 to 11 cycles. TCRdb reprocessed the 5' RACE reads via MiXCR and lists one record per CDR3 protein. This table has 600,000 to 850,000 distinct CDR3 sequences, roughly 25% appearing once. Per-sample yields of isolated PBMCs were at least 6 million. The data were also submitted as part of a second study, on T cells of mothers and their children.

The rearrangement links TRBV7-9 to TRBJ1-2; 8 bases are shared with TRBD1. Sequenced material: blood. The sequence was collected from a boy younger than 18 in good health. DNA of the CDR3: TGTGCCAGCAGCGCACAGGGGGATCCCTATGGCTACACCTTC. It codes for CASSAQGDPYGYTF.